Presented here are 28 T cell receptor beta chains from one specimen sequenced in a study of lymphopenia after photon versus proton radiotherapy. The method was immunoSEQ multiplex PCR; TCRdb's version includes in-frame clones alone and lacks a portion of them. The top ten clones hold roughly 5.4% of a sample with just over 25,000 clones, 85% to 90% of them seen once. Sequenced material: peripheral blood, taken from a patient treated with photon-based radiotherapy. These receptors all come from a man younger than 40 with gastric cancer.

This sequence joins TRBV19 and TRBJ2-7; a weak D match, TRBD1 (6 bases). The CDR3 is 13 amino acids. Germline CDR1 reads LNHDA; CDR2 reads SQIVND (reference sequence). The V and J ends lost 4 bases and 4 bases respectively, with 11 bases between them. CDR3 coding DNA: TGTGCCAGTAGTACCAGGGGAACATACGAGCAGTACTTC. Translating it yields CASSTRGTYEQYF.

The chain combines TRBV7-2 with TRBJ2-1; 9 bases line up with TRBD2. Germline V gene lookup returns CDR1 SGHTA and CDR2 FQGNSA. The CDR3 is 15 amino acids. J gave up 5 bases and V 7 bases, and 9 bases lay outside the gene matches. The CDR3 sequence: CASTILGLANNEQFF. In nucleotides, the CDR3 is TGTGCCAGCACCATTCTCGGACTAGCGAACAATGAGCAGTTCTTC.

The CDR3 DNA reads as TGTGCCAGCGGCCTGGGATATGGCTACACCTTC. Translation: CASGLGYGYTF. The chain recombines TRBV28 with TRBJ1-2; D is unresolved. CDR3 size: 11 residues. V dropped 8 bases and J dropped 5 bases, with 9 bases sitting between them. Germline loops: CDR1 MDHEN, CDR2 SYDVKM.

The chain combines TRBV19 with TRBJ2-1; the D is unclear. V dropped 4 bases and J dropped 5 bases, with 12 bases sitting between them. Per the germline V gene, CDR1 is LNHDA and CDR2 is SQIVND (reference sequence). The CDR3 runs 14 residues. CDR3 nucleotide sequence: TGTGCCAGTAGTAATTCGAGAGAGGACAATGAGCAGTTCTTC. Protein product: CASSNSREDNEQFF. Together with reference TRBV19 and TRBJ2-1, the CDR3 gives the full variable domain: DGGITQSPKYLFRKEGQNVTLSCEQNLNHDAMYWYRQDPGQGLRLIYYSQIVNDFQKGDIAEGYSVSREKKESFPLTVTSAQKNPTAFYLCASSNSREDNEQFFGPGTRLTVL.

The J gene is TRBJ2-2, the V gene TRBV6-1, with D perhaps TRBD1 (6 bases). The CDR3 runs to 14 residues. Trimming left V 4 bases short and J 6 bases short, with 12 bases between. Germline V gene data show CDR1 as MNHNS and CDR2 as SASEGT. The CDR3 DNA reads TGTGCCAGCAGTGGCCAAAACAGGGCCGGGGAGCTGTTTTTT. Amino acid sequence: CASSGQNRAGELFF.

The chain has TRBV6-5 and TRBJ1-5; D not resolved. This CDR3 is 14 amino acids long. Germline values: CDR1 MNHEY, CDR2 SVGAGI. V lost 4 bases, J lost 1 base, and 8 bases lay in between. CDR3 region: CASSSINSNQPQHF. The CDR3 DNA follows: TGTGCCAGCAGTTCAATAAACAGCAATCAGCCCCAGCATTTT.

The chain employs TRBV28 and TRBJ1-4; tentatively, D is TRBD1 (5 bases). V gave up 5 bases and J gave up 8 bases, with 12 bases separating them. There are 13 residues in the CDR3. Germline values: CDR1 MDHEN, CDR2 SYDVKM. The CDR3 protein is CASSLNGDEKLFF. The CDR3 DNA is TGTGCCAGCAGTCTCAACGGGGACGAAAAACTGTTTTTT.

The CDR3 region is CASSNYGTYLNTEAFF. The CDR3 nucleotides read TGTGCCAGCAGTAATTACGGGACATATTTGAACACTGAAGCTTTCTTT. This rearrangement joins TRBV28 to TRBJ1-1; a weak D match, TRBD1 (6 bases). The CDR3 consists of 16 residues. Germline V CDR1 and CDR2: MDHEN, SYDVKM. V dropped 5 bases and J dropped 0 bases, with 16 bases sitting between them.

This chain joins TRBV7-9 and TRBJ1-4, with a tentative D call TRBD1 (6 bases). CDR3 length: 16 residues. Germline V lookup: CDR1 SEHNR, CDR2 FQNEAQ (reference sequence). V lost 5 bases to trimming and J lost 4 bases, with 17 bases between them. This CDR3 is CASSLGTPTFNEKLFF. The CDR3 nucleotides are TGTGCCAGCAGCCTAGGGACACCTACTTTTAATGAAAAACTGTTTTTT.

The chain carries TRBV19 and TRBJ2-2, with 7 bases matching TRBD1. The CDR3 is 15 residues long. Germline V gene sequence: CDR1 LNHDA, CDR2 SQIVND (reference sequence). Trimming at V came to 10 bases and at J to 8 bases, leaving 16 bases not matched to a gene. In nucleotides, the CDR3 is TGTGCCACCGACGAAGGGGGCCTCTCGGAAGGGGAGCTGTTTTTT. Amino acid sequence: CATDEGGLSEGELFF.

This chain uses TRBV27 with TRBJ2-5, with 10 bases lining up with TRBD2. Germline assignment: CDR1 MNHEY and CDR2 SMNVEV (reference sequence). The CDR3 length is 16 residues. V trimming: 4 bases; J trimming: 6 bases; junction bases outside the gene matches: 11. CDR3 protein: CASSSPLAGVGKTQYF. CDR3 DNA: TGTGCCAGCAGTTCCCCTCTAGCGGGAGTTGGGAAGACCCAGTACTTC.

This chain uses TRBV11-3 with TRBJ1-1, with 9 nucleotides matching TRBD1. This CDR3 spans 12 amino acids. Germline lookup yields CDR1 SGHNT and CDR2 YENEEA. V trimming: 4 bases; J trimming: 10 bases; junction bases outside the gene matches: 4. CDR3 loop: CASSSNRGRAFF. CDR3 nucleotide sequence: TGTGCCAGCAGCTCAAACAGGGGGCGAGCTTTCTTT. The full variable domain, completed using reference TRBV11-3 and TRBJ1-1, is EAGVVQSPRYKIIEKKQPVAFWCNPISGHNTLYWYLQNLGQGPELLIRYENEEAVDDSQLPKDRFSAERLKGVDSTLKIQPAELGDSAVYLCASSSNRGRAFFGQGTRLTVV.

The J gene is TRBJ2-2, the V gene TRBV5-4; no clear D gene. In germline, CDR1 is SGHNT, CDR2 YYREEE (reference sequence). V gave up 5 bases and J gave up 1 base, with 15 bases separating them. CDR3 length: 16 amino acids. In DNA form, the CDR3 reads TGTGCCAGCAGTTTGAAAAGGGCAGGGAACACCGGGGAGCTGTTTTTT. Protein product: CASSLKRAGNTGELFF.

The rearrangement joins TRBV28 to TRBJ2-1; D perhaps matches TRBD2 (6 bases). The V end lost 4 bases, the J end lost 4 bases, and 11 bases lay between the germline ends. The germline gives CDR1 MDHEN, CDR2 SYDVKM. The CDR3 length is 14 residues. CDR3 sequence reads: CASSSLTSYNEQFF. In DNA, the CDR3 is TGTGCCAGCAGTTCCCTGACTAGTTACAATGAGCAGTTCTTC.

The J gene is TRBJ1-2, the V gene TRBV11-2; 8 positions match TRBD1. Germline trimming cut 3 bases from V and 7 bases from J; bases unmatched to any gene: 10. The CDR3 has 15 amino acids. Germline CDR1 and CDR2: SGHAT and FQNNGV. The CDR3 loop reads CASSLSGGVSFGYTF. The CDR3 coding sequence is TGTGCCAGCAGCTTGTCAGGGGGCGTTTCGTTTGGCTACACCTTC. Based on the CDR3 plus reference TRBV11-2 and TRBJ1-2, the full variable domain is EAGVAQSPRYKIIEKRQSVAFWCNPISGHATLYWYQQILGQGPKLLIQFQNNGVVDDSQLPKDRFSAERLKGVDSTLKIQPAKLEDSAVYLCASSLSGGVSFGYTFGSGTRLTVV.

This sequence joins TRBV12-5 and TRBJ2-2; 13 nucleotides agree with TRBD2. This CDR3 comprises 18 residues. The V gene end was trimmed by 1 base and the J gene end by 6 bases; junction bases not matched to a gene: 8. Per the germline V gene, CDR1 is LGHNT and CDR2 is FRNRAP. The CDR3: CASGLDPLAGGESGELFF. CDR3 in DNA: TGTGCTAGTGGTTTGGATCCACTAGCGGGAGGGGAATCCGGGGAGCTGTTTTTT.

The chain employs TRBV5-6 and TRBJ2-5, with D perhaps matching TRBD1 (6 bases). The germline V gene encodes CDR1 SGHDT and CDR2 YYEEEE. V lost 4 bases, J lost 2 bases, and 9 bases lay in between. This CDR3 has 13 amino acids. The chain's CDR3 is CASSTQGQETQYF. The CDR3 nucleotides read TGTGCCAGCAGCACACAGGGTCAAGAGACCCAGTACTTC. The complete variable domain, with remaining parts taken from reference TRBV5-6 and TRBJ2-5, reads DAGVTQSPTHLIKTRGQQVTLRCSPKSGHDTVSWYQQALGQGPQFIFQYYEEEERQRGNFPDRFSGHQFPNYSSELNVNALLLGDSALYLCASSTQGQETQYFGPGTRLLVL.

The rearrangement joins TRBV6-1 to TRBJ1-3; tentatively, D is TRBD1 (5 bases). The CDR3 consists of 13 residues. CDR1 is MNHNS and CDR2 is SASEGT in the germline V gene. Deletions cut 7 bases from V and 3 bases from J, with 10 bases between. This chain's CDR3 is CASKMQGGNTIYF. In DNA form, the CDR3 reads TGTGCCAGCAAGATGCAGGGTGGAAACACCATATATTTT.

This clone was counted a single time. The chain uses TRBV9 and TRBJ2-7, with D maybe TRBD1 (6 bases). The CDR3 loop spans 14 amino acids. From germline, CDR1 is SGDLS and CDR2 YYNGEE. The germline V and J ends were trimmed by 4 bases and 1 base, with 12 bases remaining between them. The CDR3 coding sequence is TGTGCCAGCAGCCCGCTACAGGGTTCCTACGAGCAGTACTTC. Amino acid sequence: CASSPLQGSYEQYF.

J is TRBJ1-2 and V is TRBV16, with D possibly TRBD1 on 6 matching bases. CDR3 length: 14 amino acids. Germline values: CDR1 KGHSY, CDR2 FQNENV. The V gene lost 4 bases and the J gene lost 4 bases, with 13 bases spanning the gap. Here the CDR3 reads CASSLETGIYGYTF. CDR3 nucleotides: TGTGCCAGCAGCCTGGAGACAGGTATCTATGGCTACACCTTC.

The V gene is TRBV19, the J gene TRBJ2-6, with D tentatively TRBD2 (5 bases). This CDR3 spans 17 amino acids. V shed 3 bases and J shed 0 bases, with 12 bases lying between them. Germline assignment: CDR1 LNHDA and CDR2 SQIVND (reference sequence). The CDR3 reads CASSMRYEGSGANVLTF. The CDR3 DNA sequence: TGTGCCAGTAGTATGCGGTATGAGGGCTCTGGGGCCAACGTCCTGACTTTC.

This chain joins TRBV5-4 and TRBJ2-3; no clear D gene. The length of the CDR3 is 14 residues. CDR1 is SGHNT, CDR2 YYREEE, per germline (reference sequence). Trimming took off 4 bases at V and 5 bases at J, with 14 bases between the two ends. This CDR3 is CASSPFRQIDTQYF. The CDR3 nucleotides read TGTGCCAGCAGCCCCTTTCGGCAGATAGATACGCAGTATTTT.

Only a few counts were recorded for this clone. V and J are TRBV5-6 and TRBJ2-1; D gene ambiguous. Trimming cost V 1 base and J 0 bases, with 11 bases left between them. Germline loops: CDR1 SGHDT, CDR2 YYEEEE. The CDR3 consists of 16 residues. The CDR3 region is CASSLYVVSSYNEQFF. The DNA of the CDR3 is TGTGCCAGCAGCTTGTATGTGGTTTCCTCCTACAATGAGCAGTTCTTC. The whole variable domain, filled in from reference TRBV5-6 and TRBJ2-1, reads DAGVTQSPTHLIKTRGQQVTLRCSPKSGHDTVSWYQQALGQGPQFIFQYYEEEERQRGNFPDRFSGHQFPNYSSELNVNALLLGDSALYLCASSLYVVSSYNEQFFGPGTRLTVL.

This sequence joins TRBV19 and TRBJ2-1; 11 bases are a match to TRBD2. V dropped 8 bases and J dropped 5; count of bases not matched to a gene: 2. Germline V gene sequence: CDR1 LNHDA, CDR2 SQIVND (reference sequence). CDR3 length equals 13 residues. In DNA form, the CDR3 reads TGTGCCAGTGGGACTAGCGGTAACAATGAGCAGTTCTTC. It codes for CASGTSGNNEQFF.

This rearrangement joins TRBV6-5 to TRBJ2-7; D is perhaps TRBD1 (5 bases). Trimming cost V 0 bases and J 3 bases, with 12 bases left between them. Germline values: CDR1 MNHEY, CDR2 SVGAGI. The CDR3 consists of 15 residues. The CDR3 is CASSYSITGNYEQYF. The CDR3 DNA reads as TGTGCCAGCAGTTACTCGATCACAGGAAACTACGAGCAGTACTTC.

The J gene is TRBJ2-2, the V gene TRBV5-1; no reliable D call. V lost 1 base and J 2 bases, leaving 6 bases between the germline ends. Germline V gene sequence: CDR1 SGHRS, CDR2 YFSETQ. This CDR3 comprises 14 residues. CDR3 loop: CASSLNLNTGELFF. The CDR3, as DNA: TGCGCCAGCAGCTTGAACCTAAACACCGGGGAGCTGTTTTTT.

The chain's CDR3 is CASSVTTGVEQYF. In DNA form, the CDR3 reads TGTGCCAGCAGTGTCACCACAGGGGTCGAGCAGTACTTC. V is TRBV6-1 and J is TRBJ2-7; 7 bases are a match to TRBD1. The CDR3 length is 13 residues. The germline gives CDR1 MNHNS, CDR2 SASEGT. The V segment lost 4 bases and the J segment 6 bases; nucleotides outside the gene matches: 6.

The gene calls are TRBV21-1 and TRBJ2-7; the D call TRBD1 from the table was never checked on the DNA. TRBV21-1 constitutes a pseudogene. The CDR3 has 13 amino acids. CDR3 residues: CAFVRQGAGEQYF. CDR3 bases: TGTGCCTTTGTGCGACAGGGGGCGGGAGAGCAGTACTTC.